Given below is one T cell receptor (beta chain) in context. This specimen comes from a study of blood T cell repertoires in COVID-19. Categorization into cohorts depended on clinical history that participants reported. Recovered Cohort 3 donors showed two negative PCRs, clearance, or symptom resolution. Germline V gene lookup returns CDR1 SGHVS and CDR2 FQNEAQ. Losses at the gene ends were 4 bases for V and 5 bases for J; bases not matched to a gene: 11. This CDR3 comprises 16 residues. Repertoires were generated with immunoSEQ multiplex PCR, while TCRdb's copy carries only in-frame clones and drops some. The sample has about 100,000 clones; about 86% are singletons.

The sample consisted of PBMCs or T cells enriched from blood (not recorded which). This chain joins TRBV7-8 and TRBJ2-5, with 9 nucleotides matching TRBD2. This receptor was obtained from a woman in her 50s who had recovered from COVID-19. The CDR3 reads CASSSVAGVGLETQYF. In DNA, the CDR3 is TGTGCCAGCAGCTCTGTAGCGGGAGTCGGTTTGGAGACCCAGTACTTC.